These T cell receptor beta chains were read from a single sample in a study of OX40 agonist ivuxolimab in advanced cancers. Repertoires were generated with immunoSEQ multiplex PCR, while TCRdb's copy carries only in-frame clones and drops some. The sample has some 70,000 clones; approximately 89% are singletons. Sequenced material: CD4+ or CD8+ T cells sorted from blood, taken in a trial of the OX40 agonist ivuxolimab. These receptors all come from an adult with an advanced solid tumor such as melanoma, head and neck, liver or kidney cancer. CDR3s include the opening cysteine and the closing phenylalanine or tryptophan. The D gene is left open where the match is weak. For some rows the clone size is stated as once, few or many, or as a class when expanded; others skip it.

j_gene: TRBJ1-1
v_gene: TRBV5-1
abundance: -
d_gene: -
CDR3aa: CASSISPPGLNTEAFF
CDR3nt: TGCGCCAGCAGCATAAGCCCCCCAGGACTGAACACTGAAGCTTTCTTT

j_gene: TRBJ1-5
v_gene: TRBV10-3
abundance: -
d_gene: -
CDR3aa: CAISESGDQPQHF
CDR3nt: TGTGCCATCAGTGAGTCAGGGGATCAGCCCCAGCATTTT

j_gene: TRBJ1-5
v_gene: TRBV7-2
abundance: -
d_gene: -
CDR3aa: CASSLEGPQHF
CDR3nt: TGTGCCAGCAGCTTAGAGGGCCCCCAGCATTTT

j_gene: TRBJ1-2
v_gene: TRBV27
abundance: -
d_gene: TRBD1
CDR3aa: CASSRRQGGIYGYTF
CDR3nt: TGTGCCAGCAGTCGCCGACAGGGGGGTATCTATGGCTACACCTTC

j_gene: TRBJ1-2
v_gene: TRBV2
abundance: few
d_gene: TRBD1
CDR3aa: CASRTAETGQGAHGYTF
CDR3nt: TGTGCCAGCCGTACCGCCGAAACAGGACAGGGGGCGCATGGCTACACCTTC

j_gene: TRBJ2-3
v_gene: TRBV5-1
abundance: -
d_gene: -
CDR3aa: CASSLAGKFNTDTQYF
CDR3nt: TGCGCCAGCAGCTTGGCCGGGAAGTTTAACACAGATACGCAGTATTTT

j_gene: TRBJ1-5
v_gene: TRBV19
abundance: -
d_gene: TRBD1
CDR3aa: CASSIGDREKHF
CDR3nt: TGTGCCAGTAGTATAGGGGACAGGGAAAAACATTTT

j_gene: TRBJ2-2
v_gene: TRBV7-9
abundance: -
d_gene: TRBD2
CDR3aa: CASSLPLAAVLHPRLFF
CDR3nt: TGTGCCAGCAGCTTGCCTCTAGCGGCTGTGCTCCACCCGCGGCTGTTTTTT

j_gene: TRBJ2-7
v_gene: TRBV10-1
abundance: -
d_gene: TRBD1
CDR3aa: CASRRQGTSEQYF
CDR3nt: TGCGCCAGCAGGAGACAGGGAACGTCCGAGCAGTACTTC

j_gene: TRBJ1-1
v_gene: TRBV5-1
abundance: -
d_gene: TRBD1
CDR3aa: CASSSTGTGVTEAFF
CDR3nt: TGCGCCAGCAGCTCGACCGGGACAGGGGTCACTGAAGCTTTCTTT

j_gene: TRBJ1-6
v_gene: TRBV6-6
abundance: -
d_gene: -
CDR3aa: CASSRANSPLHF
CDR3nt: TGTGCCAGCAGTAGGGCGAATTCACCCCTCCACTTT